Following are 18 T cell receptor beta chains from one sample sequenced in a study of early T cells in non-severe SARS-CoV-2 infection. TCRdb reprocessed the 5' RACE reads via MiXCR and lists one record per CDR3 protein. The sample has about 88,000 distinct CDR3 sequences, approximately 15% seen once. Sequencing used whole blood. These receptors all stem from an adult who was a healthcare worker with PCR-confirmed SARS-CoV-2 infection or an uninfected control (not recorded which).

This clonotype was counted only a few times. This rearrangement joins TRBV28 to TRBJ2-2, with a possible D match to TRBD1 (6 bases). Germline CDR1 reads MDHEN; CDR2 reads SYDVKM. V lost 8 bases and J 4 bases, leaving 11 bases between the germline ends. This CDR3 region has 13 residues. The CDR3 DNA reads TGTGCCAGCGACAGGCGGCGCACCGGGGAGCTGTTTTTT. Its protein product is CASDRRRTGELFF.

The table lists this clonotype with many counts. The chain employs TRBV12-3 or TRBV12-4 and TRBJ2-5; tentative D call: TRBD1 (5 bases). The V end lost 2 bases, the J end lost 3 bases, and 7 bases lay between the germline ends. There are 13 residues in the CDR3. The chain's CDR3 is CASSLRTKETQYF. The CDR3 DNA reads as TGTGCCAGCAGTTTAAGGACAAAAGAGACCCAGTACTTC.

The table lists this clonotype with many counts. The chain uses TRBV3-1 and TRBJ2-2; 7 bases map to TRBD1. CDR3 size: 13 residues. Trimming at V came to 6 bases and at J to 6 bases, leaving 4 bases not matched to a gene. CDR1 and CDR2 from the germline V gene are LGHDT and YNNKEL (reference sequence). This CDR3 is CASRRQGAGELFF. The CDR3 nucleotides are TGTGCCAGCAGACGACAGGGCGCCGGGGAGCTGTTTTTT.

There are many counts of this clonotype. The J gene is TRBJ2-1, the V gene TRBV5-1, with D perhaps TRBD1 (5 bases). There are 12 residues in the CDR3. CDR1 and CDR2 from the germline V gene are SGHRS and YFSETQ. Trimming stripped 3 bases from V and 7 bases from J, with 8 bases between. Here the CDR3 reads CASSYSGNEQFF. The CDR3 bases are TGCGCCAGCAGCTATTCAGGGAATGAGCAGTTCTTC.

The chain uses TRBV30 and TRBJ1-1; D is unresolved. V lost 5 bases and J 0 bases, leaving 7 bases between the germline ends. The CDR3 contains 12 residues. CDR1 is GTSNPN, CDR2 SVGIG, per germline (reference sequence). CDR3: CAWDDLNTEAFF. CDR3 DNA sequence: TGTGCCTGGGATGACTTGAACACTGAAGCTTTCTTT.

This clonotype was seen at least ten times. V gene TRBV7-2 combines with J gene TRBJ2-5, with D tentatively TRBD2 (6 bases). V was shortened by 10 bases and J by 7 bases, with 16 bases between the two germline ends. The CDR3 has 12 amino acids. Germline CDR1 reads SGHTA; CDR2 reads FQGNSA. CDR3 in amino acids: CATRQTGVTQYF. CDR3 in DNA: TGTGCCACTAGACAGACGGGGGTGACCCAGTACTTC.

Only a few counts were recorded for this clonotype. The chain joins TRBV7-9 to TRBJ1-4; possible D gene TRBD1, 5 bases. The germline CDR1 and CDR2 sequences are SEHNR and FQNEAQ (reference sequence). Trimming left V 5 bases short and J 13 bases short, with 14 bases between. This CDR3 region has 12 residues. The DNA of the CDR3 is TGTGCCAGCAGCCCCGCTTGGGGGGGACTGTTTTTT. Residues: CASSPAWGGLFF.

The chain links TRBV30 to TRBJ1-5; D is unclear. CDR1 and CDR2 (germline): GTSNPN, SVGIG (reference sequence). The CDR3 has 13 amino acids. V was shortened by 0 bases and J by 6 bases, with 9 bases between the two germline ends. This CDR3 reads CAWSVGPGQPQHF. The DNA for the CDR3 is TGTGCCTGGAGTGTAGGTCCAGGTCAGCCCCAGCATTTT.

This clonotype was recorded at least ten times. The chain has TRBV5-4 and TRBJ2-3; D ambiguous. Germline V lookup: CDR1 SGHNT, CDR2 YYREEE (reference sequence). V lost 0 bases and J 0 bases, leaving 8 bases between the germline ends. The CDR3 is made up of 15 amino acids. The CDR3 sequence: CASSLVISSTDTQYF. CDR3 nucleotides: TGTGCCAGCAGCTTGGTAATATCTAGCACAGATACGCAGTATTTT. Combining the CDR3 with reference TRBV5-4 and TRBJ2-3 gives the whole variable domain ETGVTQSPTHLIKTRGQQVTLRCSSQSGHNTVSWYQQALGQGPQFIFQYYREEENGRGNFPPRFSGLQFPNYSSELNVNALELDDSALYLCASSLVISSTDTQYFGPGTRLTVL.

The chain joins TRBV12-3 or TRBV12-4 to TRBJ2-7; no clear D. V shed 7 bases and J shed 2 bases, with 12 bases lying between them. The CDR3 contains 13 residues. The CDR3 loop is CASTPAPTYEQYF. CDR3 nucleotide sequence: TGTGCCAGCACGCCTGCTCCTACCTACGAGCAGTACTTC.

This clonotype was detected a few times. J is TRBJ2-2 and V is TRBV28; D unresolved. Trimming took off 1 base at V and 8 bases at J, with 14 bases between the two ends. From germline, CDR1 is MDHEN and CDR2 SYDVKM. The CDR3 contains 15 residues. CDR3 protein: CASSLSDPIKGELFF. The CDR3 bases are TGTGCCAGCAGTTTATCGGACCCAATCAAGGGGGAGCTGTTTTTT.

This clonotype has a handful of counts. V gene TRBV28 combines with J gene TRBJ2-5; D is ambiguous. The CDR3 sequence is 10 residues long. CDR1 is MDHEN and CDR2 is SYDVKM in the germline V gene. V was shortened by 10 bases and J by 2 bases, with 5 bases between the two germline ends. As DNA, the CDR3 is TGTGCCACTTTACAAGAGACCCAGTACTTC. Translating it yields CATLQETQYF.

The chain employs TRBV7-8 and TRBJ2-1; D ambiguous. V was shortened by 1 base and J by 3 bases, with 10 bases between the two germline ends. This CDR3 comprises 15 residues. Germline V gene data show CDR1 as SGHVS and CDR2 as FQNEAQ. The CDR3: CASSLGPTNYNEQFF. CDR3 DNA sequence: TGTGCCAGCAGCTTAGGGCCGACCAACTACAATGAGCAGTTCTTC. The variable domain in full, with the rest retrieved from reference TRBV7-8 and TRBJ2-1, is GAGVSQSPRYKVAKRGQDVALRCDPISGHVSLFWYQQALGQGPEFLTYFQNEAQLDKSGLPSDRFFAERPEGSVSTLKIQRTQQEDSAVYLCASSLGPTNYNEQFFGPGTRLTVL.

V is TRBV11-2 and J is TRBJ2-5; 7 nucleotides agree with TRBD2. This CDR3 contains 15 residues. Germline CDR1 is SGHAT and CDR2 is FQNNGV. After removal of 1 base from V and 8 bases from J, the junction contained 10 bases not matched to a gene. Here the CDR3 DNA reads TGTGCCAGCAGCTTAGTTTCGAGCGGGGTTGGCACCCAGTACTTC. Amino acids: CASSLVSSGVGTQYF.

This clonotype appeared once. V and J are TRBV19 and TRBJ2-1; D unclear. CDR1 and CDR2 from the germline V gene are LNHDA and SQIVND (reference sequence). V was cut by 0 bases and J by 8 bases, with 8 bases left in between. This CDR3 is 13 amino acids long. The CDR3 region is CASSIDGRDEQFF. CDR3 DNA: TGTGCCAGTAGTATAGACGGGCGCGATGAGCAGTTCTTC.

This chain uses TRBV28 with TRBJ1-2, with D uncertain. The V gene lost 3 bases and the J gene lost 6 bases, with 8 bases spanning the gap. This CDR3 spans 12 amino acids. Germline V gene data show CDR1 as MDHEN and CDR2 as SYDVKM. CDR3 sequence (DNA): TGTGCCAGCAGTTTGCGCAGGCATGGCTACACCTTC. It codes for CASSLRRHGYTF.

The table lists this clonotype with many counts. This sequence joins TRBV28 and TRBJ1-4; 11 bases line up with TRBD1. This CDR3 has 18 residues. CDR1 and CDR2 from the germline V gene are MDHEN and SYDVKM. The V segment lost 4 bases and the J segment 3 bases; nucleotides outside the gene matches: 10. This CDR3 is CASSSPRDRGTANEKLFF. CDR3 coding DNA: TGTGCCAGCAGTTCCCCGCGGGACAGGGGGACAGCTAATGAAAAACTGTTTTTT.

The chain recombines TRBV11-2 with TRBJ2-1; D not certain. The CDR3 length is 13 residues. V was shortened by 5 bases and J by 10 bases, with 15 bases between the two germline ends. Germline V gives CDR1 SGHAT, CDR2 FQNNGV. DNA of the CDR3: TGTGCCAGCAGCCCAAGCAGTTTCGGAGAGCAGTTCTTC. This encodes CASSPSSFGEQFF.